A selection of T cell receptor beta chains follows, all from one sample in a study of OX40 agonist ivuxolimab in advanced cancers. The assay was immunoSEQ multiplex PCR, and TCRdb's table has in-frame clones only and misses some. The table has tens of thousands of clones, approximately 90% seen once. The source material was CD4+ or CD8+ T cells sorted from blood, sampled in a trial of the OX40 agonist ivuxolimab. The receptors stem from an adult with an advanced solid tumor such as melanoma, head and neck, liver or kidney cancer. Both conserved end residues are part of each CDR3. Fields, in order: V gene, J gene, clone size, D gene, CDR3 DNA, CDR3 protein. D genes are given only for firm matches. Clone size is shown for a subset of rows, as once, few, many or a class of expanded clone.

v_call: TRBV11-2
j_call: TRBJ2-1
clone_size: -
d_call: -
cdr3_nt: TGTGCCAGCAGCTCGGCTATTCCGGGACCAATCAATGAGCAGTTCTTC
cdr3_aa: CASSSAIPGPINEQFF

v_call: TRBV15
j_call: TRBJ1-2
clone_size: few
d_call: -
cdr3_nt: TGTGCCACCAGCAGAGTACGGGTAGAGGGCTACACCTTC
cdr3_aa: CATSRVRVEGYTF

v_call: TRBV4-3
j_call: TRBJ2-1
clone_size: -
d_call: TRBD2
cdr3_nt: TGCGCCAGCAGCCAAGATTCTGGCGGGAGCTCCTACAATGAGCAGTTCTTC
cdr3_aa: CASSQDSGGSSYNEQFF

v_call: TRBV27
j_call: TRBJ2-3
clone_size: -
d_call: TRBD2
cdr3_nt: TGTGCCAGCAGTTTATATCCGGTGGTAGCGGGCACCACAGATACGCAGTATTTT
cdr3_aa: CASSLYPVVAGTTDTQYF

v_call: TRBV7-9
j_call: TRBJ2-5
clone_size: -
d_call: TRBD1
cdr3_nt: TGTGCCAGCAGCTCCAGGACAGGAAAGGTGGAAGAGACCCAGTACTTC
cdr3_aa: CASSSRTGKVEETQYF

v_call: TRBV28
j_call: TRBJ1-1
clone_size: -
d_call: -
cdr3_nt: TGTGCCAGCAGTATAGCCGGGGTTATGAACACTGAAGCTTTCTTT
cdr3_aa: CASSIAGVMNTEAFF

v_call: TRBV7-9
j_call: TRBJ2-5
clone_size: -
d_call: -
cdr3_nt: TGTGCCAGCAGCTACGGTCAGGGGGGGTTCGAGACCCAGTACTTC
cdr3_aa: CASSYGQGGFETQYF

v_call: TRBV19
j_call: TRBJ2-1
clone_size: -
d_call: TRBD1
cdr3_nt: TGTGCCAGTAGAAATCCCGGGACAGGGACCTATGAGCAGTTCTTC
cdr3_aa: CASRNPGTGTYEQFF

v_call: TRBV28
j_call: TRBJ2-3
clone_size: -
d_call: TRBD2
cdr3_nt: TGTGCCAGCAGTTTTCCTTCCGCGGGAGGCACAGATACGCAGTATTTT
cdr3_aa: CASSFPSAGGTDTQYF

v_call: TRBV2
j_call: TRBJ1-1
clone_size: -
d_call: TRBD1
cdr3_nt: TGTGCCAGCAGTGGACAGGGTGGGGAAGAGGACACTGAAGCTTTCTTT
cdr3_aa: CASSGQGGEEDTEAFF

v_call: TRBV7-9
j_call: TRBJ2-1
clone_size: -
d_call: -
cdr3_nt: TGTGCCAGCAGCTTAGGGGTTCCGGCGGACAATGAGCAGTTCTTC
cdr3_aa: CASSLGVPADNEQFF

v_call: TRBV6-6
j_call: TRBJ2-7
clone_size: -
d_call: -
cdr3_nt: TGTGCCAGCAGTTACCTTCTCCCGCCAGGGGCGTACGAGCAGTACTTC
cdr3_aa: CASSYLLPPGAYEQYF

v_call: TRBV14
j_call: TRBJ1-2
clone_size: once
d_call: -
cdr3_nt: TGTGCCAGCAGCCAAGAATCTAGGGGACATAACTATGGCTACACCTTC
cdr3_aa: CASSQESRGHNYGYTF